This T cell receptor beta chain was observed in a study of blood T cell repertoires in COVID-19 (dated by TCRdb to 2018 to 2021). With respect to the entire study: The collaborator samples originated in the United States, Italy and Spain and spanned the acute and convalescent phases of COVID-19. Where available, HLA class I and class II types were obtained from metadata supplied by the sample provider rather than from assay-based typing. Subjects who had been exposed to COVID-19, were actively infected with it, or had recovered from it provided the deeply sampled blood TCRbeta repertoires that made up the dataset. The repertoires were released in a freely available public database meant as a resource for research on the immune response to SARS-CoV-2. The sample metadata nearly always contained a de-identified subject ID, COVID-19 status, age in years and sex. The samples were drawn from the first 160 participants of the ongoing ImmuneRACE study and from under 1,500 subjects provided by 6 global collaborators. The material from the prospective study consisted of cDNA or gDNA derived from T cells, B-cell-depleted T cells, or PBMCs. What the authors observed across the whole study: How much clinical and demographic metadata was included differed by source and by participant, and the metadata was provided uncurated.

In regard to this clone: No cognate antigen has been identified for it. Base qualities were left out, and no much larger clone turns up one base away.

The collaborating institutions used their own protocols to collect whole blood in K2EDTA tubes. For TCRbeta analysis, collaborators shipped samples as frozen whole blood, isolated PBMCs, or DNA extracted from either of those sample types. Counted from cysteine to phenylalanine, this CDR3 has 17 amino acids. CDR3 DNA only is kept here, 51 bases in frame from base 1. Per the germline V gene, KGHSH is the CDR1 and LQKENI is the CDR2. V is cut back by 5 bases and J by 3 bases, with 9 bases in the junction unmatched. TCRbeta CDR3 regions were amplified from genomic DNA using the immunoSEQ Assay, a bias-controlled multiplex PCR. The paper's data handling went like this. The number of nucleated cells in each sample was estimated from the amplification of reference gene primers within the assay. Sequence reads were collapsed and filtered to measure the absolute abundance of every unique TCRbeta CDR3 rearrangement. For each sample, productive Simpson clonality was calculated by taking the square root of Simpson's diversity index across productive rearrangements. TCRdb provides this immuneACCESS table in a form limited to in-frame rearrangements. Some clones are lacking; in checked studies, under half of them reflect an unresolved V gene, and why the rest are absent is not known. That table supplies the V and J calls and clone size; D and trimming were determined from the DNA. A total of some 400,000 clones appear in this sample, roughly 89% of them only once. 6.5% of the sample is taken by the ten largest.

The sequence was obtained from a man aged 18 to 30 with active or convalescent COVID-19. Sequenced material: peripheral blood. This receptor chain uses TRBV18 and TRBJ2-3, with TRBD1 matching 12 junction bases. The sequence in DNA is TGTGCCAGCTCAGCCCGGGACAGGGGGCCGGGGACAGATACGCAGTATTTT. Its protein reads: CASSARDRGPGTDTQYF.